This TCR beta chain was documented in a study of identical twins. TCRdb reanalysed the 5' RACE reads using MiXCR and keeps one entry per CDR3 protein. In the table there are about 1.7 million distinct CDR3 sequences, 32% of which are singletons. As regards this clonotype: The antigen remains undetermined.

Study outcomes and limitations: A lower insertion count was a feature of abundant cord blood beta clonotypes, with no such feature in memory repertoires. Out-of-frame alpha sequences shared by twins were enriched for low generation probability. Out-of-frame beta sequences exhibited a weaker degree of excess twin sharing.

This CDR3 spans 15 amino acids. CDR1 and CDR2 (germline): SGHRS, YFSETQ. Losses at the gene ends were 0 bases for V and 7 bases for J; bases not matched to a gene: 5. Healthy Caucasian individuals made up all the donors. The sequenced sample consisted of cord blood. This clonotype was sampled from a newborn girl in good health. The J gene is TRBJ2-1, the V gene TRBV5-1; 9 nucleotides match TRBD2. Here the CDR3 reads CASSLGLADVNEQFF. CDR3 DNA: TGCGCCAGCAGCTTGGGACTAGCGGACGTGAATGAGCAGTTCTTC.